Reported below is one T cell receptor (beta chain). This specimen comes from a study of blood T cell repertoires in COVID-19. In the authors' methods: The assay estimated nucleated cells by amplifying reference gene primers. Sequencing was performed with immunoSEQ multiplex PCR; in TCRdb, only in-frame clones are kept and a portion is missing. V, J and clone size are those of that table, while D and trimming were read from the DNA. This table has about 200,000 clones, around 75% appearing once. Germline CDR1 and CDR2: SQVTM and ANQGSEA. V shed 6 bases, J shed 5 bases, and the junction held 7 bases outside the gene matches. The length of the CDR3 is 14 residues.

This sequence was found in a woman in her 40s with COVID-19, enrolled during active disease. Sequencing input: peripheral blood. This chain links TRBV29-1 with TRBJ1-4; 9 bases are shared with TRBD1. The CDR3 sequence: CSVREQGANEKLFF. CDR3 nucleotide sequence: TGCAGCGTCAGAGAACAGGGGGCAAATGAAAAACTGTTTTTT.